The sequence of this TCR beta chain was determined in a study of cytomegalovirus exposure and HLA in healthy donors (dated by TCRdb to about 2017). The study in broad terms: According to an earlier analysis of around 600 of the donors, 150 million to 200 million T cells yielded 117 million unique TCR beta sequences and approximately 280 Gb of sequence data. To study patterns of TCR occurrence, a later analysis re-analyzed previously published TCR beta repertoires from more than 550 donors and added high-resolution HLA genotyping. Among the roughly 370 genotyped donors, around 81% belonged to the genetic ancestry cluster associated with self-reported Caucasian donors. A few DR-DQ haplotypes were treated as single units for association and clustering because of strong linkage in the cohort. Alongside the repertoire data, information on donor age, sex, ethnicity and CMV serostatus was compiled. The study profiled the T cell repertoires of 500 to 800 subjects by immunosequencing and related them to cytomegalovirus serostatus. An earlier analysis of 500 to 650 of the donors applied high-throughput TCR beta sequencing to assess whether each TCR beta V gene segment acted as functional or pseudogenic. Genome-wide SNP genotypes for about three fifths of the roughly 670 donors were used in a later genetic analysis, which treated that subset as a discovery cohort. Approximately 300 gigabases of sequencing data and approximately 93 million unique TCR sequences were included in an early release covering over 600 HLA-typed donors. HLA typing included class I and class II loci at four-digit resolution. The aim of the study was to test whether cataloging public T cell receptors could identify signatures of past pathogen exposure. In the later analysis, no new phenotypic data were used to find candidate immune exposures; instead, reliance was placed on TCR beta sequences and their occurrence across donors. Every repertoire in the discovery cohort had been generated on one and the same sequencing platform. Besides the first cohort of 500 to 700 subjects, a separate validation cohort made up of roughly 120 different subjects was used. To predict cytomegalovirus infection status, the study brought together high-throughput TCR immunosequencing, statistical association of individual TCRs with disease status, and machine learning. On average, approximately 250,000 unique TCR beta nucleotide sequences were sequenced per donor among some 430 genotyped donors of the cohort, with 15% to 20% of those sequences being non-productive. Typing coverage varied by locus: roughly 629-630 donors for A, B, C, DRB1 and DQB1; 500 to 550 for DQA1; more than 600 for DPA1; fewer than 480 for DPB1.

The CDR3 sequence holds 15 residues, the cysteine and phenylalanine included. The retained sequence is limited to the CDR3, 45 bases, with the frame set at the first base. The junction carries 15 bases between V and J, which are trimmed by 0 bases and 8 bases respectively. CDR1 and CDR2 were assigned from the germline V gene as LGHNA and YNFKEQ. Receptors were amplified or captured by the immunoSEQ multiplex PCR assay. A mixture of 60 forward primers for TCR Vbeta segments and 13 reverse primers for TCR Jbeta segments was used in the multiplex PCR. Amplification of the CDR3 region of rearranged TCR beta genes was performed with a multiplex PCR assay on genomic DNA. On the Illumina HiSeq System, the amplified TCR beta libraries were sequenced as 87-base-pair reads. Turning to the authors' computational methods: In a later analysis, 70 million to 95 million unique TCR beta chains were counted across the roughly 700 repertoires, and about 10 million of these chains were shared by at least two donors. Raw reads were error-corrected and collapsed into unique sequences by a nearest-neighbor algorithm in which closely related sequences were merged to remove PCR and sequencing errors. Alignment of CDR3 sequences to IMGT reference sequences was used to assign V, D and J gene segments. For a sequence to be retained, a match of at least six nucleotides was required to both a V gene segment and a J gene segment. A rearrangement counted as productive if the CDR3 had no stop codons and remained in frame with V and J, and every other rearrangement counted as non-productive. CDR3 was defined by IMGT convention, running from the second conserved V-encoded cysteine to the conserved J-encoded phenylalanine. Sequences without an unambiguous match to a single V gene segment were excluded from the earlier analysis of almost 600 of the donors. An earlier analysis of 587 of the donors classified V segments as functional when productive rearrangements were above 56.7% and as segregating when the standard deviation between donors was above 5%. A statistical classification framework was developed to diagnose cytomegalovirus status using the catalog of TCR beta chain sequences. V and J gene assignment, in a later analysis, came from comparing TCR nucleotide sequences with IMGT/GENE-DB human TR gene sequences. A later analysis assigned CDR3 sequences and most-parsimonious VDJ recombination scenarios with the TCRdist pipeline. A later analysis defined each TCR beta chain by its CDR3 amino acid sequence plus V-gene family, and excluded reads lacking a unique V-gene family. In a later analysis, around 600 highly shared, low-generation-probability nucleotide sequences were removed to address suspected cross-contamination and a sequencing artifact. In a later analysis, a clonal expansion index for each public chain was calculated from normalized within-repertoire ranks of inferred template counts. In a later analysis, generation probabilities were computed with a VDJ recombination model fitted to out-of-frame rearrangements, and the resulting probabilities were checked against IGoR. Hypergeometric tests were used in a later analysis to score TCR-TCR, TCR-HLA and TCR-CMV co-occurrence, with a repertoire-size bias correction applied to the TCR pairs. To estimate false discovery rates, a later analysis permuted the HLA or CMV assignments 20 times. In a later analysis, co-occurring TCRs were grouped using DBSCAN, and TCRdist sequence similarity was added for clustering within HLA-allele-positive subsets. Repertoires with fewer than 30,000 or more than 120,000 public chains were left out of co-occurrence clustering, as were roughly five repertoires with anomalous nucleotide sharing. TCRdb re-hosts the immuneACCESS table, in-frame sequences only. Its copies lack some clones; in the studies checked, an unresolved V gene accounts for under half of them, and the cause for the rest is not known. That table is the source of V, J and clone size, and D and trimming were worked out from the DNA. Per the sample table, the count is 50,000 to 75,000 clones. Approximately 2.1% of the sample goes to the ten largest clones.

On this clone itself: Its binding antigen is unknown.

The cohort comprised approximately 700 healthy bone marrow donors. All cohort members were sampled while nominally healthy, although unrecorded immune exposures were likely present. The donor was CMV seronegative and belonged to the group of around 400 seronegative cohort members. Each donor provided a peripheral blood sample, and peripheral blood mononuclear cells were used for TCR beta sequencing. The Qiagen DNeasy Blood Extraction Kit was used to extract genomic DNA from the blood cell samples. General study outcomes and caveats: A later analysis found that TCR association rates varied across HLA loci, with DRB1 alleles showing the most associated TCRs and HLA-C alleles the fewest. Compared with equally common non-associated chains, HLA-associated TCR beta chains in a later analysis were more clonally expanded and had lower generation probabilities. A later analysis associated 16,951 TCR beta sequences with specific HLA alleles at a false discovery rate of 0.05. Correlated functional status among segregating V segments might reflect linkage disequilibrium, but an unknown experimental factor could not be ruled out. The study gave a list of 150 to 200 TCR beta chains associated with cytomegalovirus. A further reported finding was that TCR beta sequences accurately predicted the HLA-A and HLA-B alleles for most subjects in the first cohort. An association between a missense DCLRE1C variant and V-gene and J-gene trimming of TCR beta chains was found in a later genetic analysis and replicated in an independent cohort. Roughly uniform sequencing depth across donors was assumed in presence/absence analyses, although this assumption may not hold. A later analysis found that most CMV-associated TCR beta chains appeared HLA-restricted, with HLA associations seemingly driven largely by CMV exposure. Only TCR beta chains were sequenced in this cohort, and the absence of alpha or paired-chain data limited detectable features. Some IMGT-functional V segments, including TRBV6-2 and TRBV6-3, could not be told apart with the 87-base-pair reads, so those segments were excluded. Compared with the roughly 600-donor mean, donors in an Asian-associated ancestry cluster had fewer N-insertions in productive TCRs, according to a later genetic analysis. A cluster of highly shared sequence variants was judged likely to represent a technical artifact of the sequencing pipeline. Cytomegalovirus status was reported to be diagnosed by the classifier with high specificity and sensitivity in both the original and validation cohorts. Because counts were too low, seventeen rarely observed V segments, including chromosome 9 orphons, were excluded from the earlier analysis of several hundred of the donors. Because some donors lacked HLA typing at each locus, the association tests relied only on the typed subset. A later analysis reported that several top co-occurrence clusters appeared linked to parvovirus B19, influenza, CMV and Epstein-Barr virus. CMV serostatus was the only immune exposure information available for the cohort. Most TCR sequences were seen in very few donors, while some public TCRs were found in many individuals. In vitro tests confirmed that a few of the cytomegalovirus-associated TCR beta chains recognize cytomegalovirus antigens. An earlier analysis of 587 of the donors showed that most TCR beta V segments appeared in productive rearrangements either about 87% or about 30% of the time, which broadly matched IMGT annotations. The authors suggested that the approach could potentially be extended to other disease states and immunological phenotypes. When HLA alleles, especially DR and DQ, strongly co-occurred, attributing TCR associations to individual alleles was difficult.

Source material: PBMCs. This clonotype originated in a woman aged 18 to 35 in good health and CMV-seronegative. Rearrangement joined TRBV4-2 to TRBJ2-3; the D gene cannot be resolved reliably. The CDR3 loop reads CASSQDAIDIPTQYF. The nucleotides read TGTGCCAGCAGCCAAGATGCGATCGACATTCCTACGCAGTATTTT.